The 4 T cell receptor beta chains below all came from one sample that was sequenced in a study of blood T cell repertoires in COVID-19. This table comes from immunoSEQ multiplex PCR, and its TCRdb copy is limited to in-frame clones, with some not included. This repertoire shows roughly 200,000 clones, around 80% found once; its top ten account for roughly 13%. The sample was peripheral blood. All receptors derive from a human donor in a cohort sampled during active COVID-19.

This clone was seen only a few times. The J gene is TRBJ2-3, the V gene TRBV7-9, with 10 positions matching TRBD2. Looked up from germline, CDR1 is SEHNR and CDR2 is FQNEAQ (reference sequence). Trimming removed 5 bases from V and 4 bases from J; junction bases left unmatched: 3. The CDR3 totals 14 residues. DNA of the CDR3: TGTGCCAGCAGCGCTAGCGGGAGATCAGATACGCAGTATTTT. Protein sequence: CASSASGRSDTQYF.

The V gene is TRBV5-1, the J gene TRBJ2-1, with D tentatively TRBD1 (6 bases). This CDR3 has 15 amino acids. CDR1 is SGHRS and CDR2 is YFSETQ in the germline V gene. The germline V and J ends were trimmed by 3 bases and 1 base, with 11 bases remaining between them. Here the CDR3 reads CASSSSTGSYNEQFF. CDR3 DNA: TGCGCCAGCAGCTCTTCTACAGGGTCCTACAATGAGCAGTTCTTC.

The V and J genes are TRBV20-1 and TRBJ2-7, with 9 bases fitting TRBD2. CDR1 DFQATT and CDR2 SNEGSKA come from the germline V gene (reference sequence). V gave up 3 bases and J gave up 1 base; unmatched junction bases: 4. This CDR3 has 14 amino acids. CDR3 in amino acids: CSASLAGDSYEQYF. The CDR3 nucleotides are TGCAGTGCTAGTTTAGCGGGAGATTCCTACGAGCAGTACTTC.

This chain links TRBV28 with TRBJ2-3; perhaps TRBD2 as D (6 bases). The germline gives CDR1 MDHEN, CDR2 SYDVKM. V was trimmed by 3 bases and J by 4 bases, leaving 14 bases between them. The CDR3 is 15 amino acids. CDR3 nucleotide sequence: TGTGCCAGCAGTTTCCCCCAGGGAGGCCCAGATACGCAGTATTTT. This codes for CASSFPQGGPDTQYF. The complete variable domain, with remaining parts taken from reference TRBV28 and TRBJ2-3, reads DVKVTQSSRYLVKRTGEKVFLECVQDMDHENMFWYRQDPGLGLRLIYFSYDVKMKEKGDIPEGYSVSREKKERFSLILESASTNQTSMYLCASSFPQGGPDTQYFGPGTRLTVL.